What follows are 15 T cell receptor beta chains derived from one specimen sequenced in a study of post-analysis software for immune sequencing data. TCR beta cDNA libraries had unique molecular identifiers. TCRdb used MiXCR to reprocess the PCR reads, holding one entry per CDR3 protein. The sample lists over 700,000 distinct CDR3 sequences, just under 30% occurring once. The study's findings and limits: With TRBV5-6, TRBV5-1 and TRBV20-1 included, 4 to 6 TRBV segments were more frequent in patients than in controls.

Their antigens are not known. The sequencing sample was made of blood. The source is a girl aged 10 to 17 with multiple sclerosis.

This clonotype turned up a few times. The chain has TRBV7-2 and TRBJ1-1; 8 bases fit TRBD1. The V gene's germline CDR1 is SGHTA and CDR2 FQGNSA. There are 17 residues in the CDR3. The V segment lost 7 bases and the J segment 3 bases; nucleotides outside the gene matches: 16. The CDR3 reads CASTPWTGPKFDTEAFF. The CDR3 coding sequence is TGTGCCAGCACCCCCTGGACAGGGCCGAAATTCGACACTGAAGCTTTCTTT.

V is TRBV5-6 and J is TRBJ2-7; D not resolved. Gene TRBJ2-5 matches the end of the DNA better, so the J call may be wrong. Germline V gene lookup returns CDR1 SGHDT and CDR2 YYEEEE. CDR3 size: 13 residues. The CDR3 loop is CASSLAQQETQYF. CDR3 nucleotide sequence: TGTGCCAGCAGCTTGGCTCAGCAAGAGACCCAGTACTTC.

As concerns this clonotype: This sequence may be a read error, since a much larger clone differs from it by one base. CDR3 loop: CASRGMGPYNEQFF. In DNA form, the CDR3 reads TGTGCCAGCAGGGGAATGGGGCCCTACAATGAGCAGTTCTTC. The chain recombines TRBV6-2 or TRBV6-3 with TRBJ2-1, with TRBD1 as a possible D gene (5 bases). CDR1 and CDR2 (germline): MNHEY, SVGEGT. The germline V and J ends were trimmed by 6 bases and 2 bases, with 11 bases remaining between them. The CDR3 consists of 14 residues.

V and J are TRBV7-9 and TRBJ2-1; D may be TRBD1 or TRBD2 (6 bases each). Between the trimmed V and J ends, which lost 10 bases and 9 bases, there was a span of 28 bases. This CDR3 is 16 amino acids long. Germline-derived CDR1 and CDR2 are SEHNR and FQNEAQ (reference sequence). CDR3 DNA sequence: TGTGCCACCTTGGTTTCAGGGGCGGGGACTCTGGGTGAGCAGTTCTTC. This encodes CATLVSGAGTLGEQFF.

The J gene is TRBJ2-5, the V gene TRBV9; 11 nucleotides line up with TRBD2. Trimming took 0 bases from V and 9 from J; bases not matched to a gene: 10. CDR3 length: 16 residues. Germline CDR1 is SGDLS and CDR2 is YYNGEE. The CDR3 loop reads CASSVGSSGGLEAQYF. The CDR3 coding sequence is TGTGCCAGCAGCGTAGGTTCTAGCGGGGGGCTCGAGGCCCAGTACTTC.

V and J are TRBV6-6 and TRBJ1-6; no clear D. This CDR3 has 12 residues. The germline V and J ends were trimmed by 3 bases and 9 bases, with 6 bases remaining between them. The germline CDR1 and CDR2 sequences are MNHNY and SVGAGI (reference sequence). CDR3 region: CASSYQGSPLHF. For the CDR3, the DNA is TGTGCCAGCAGTTATCAAGGTTCACCCCTCCACTTT.

In this sample, this clonotype turned up a few times. The chain combines TRBV5-1 with TRBJ1-2; D is uncertain. V lost 3 bases and J 7 bases, leaving 13 bases between the germline ends. Germline V gene sequence: CDR1 SGHRS, CDR2 YFSETQ. The CDR3 is 13 residues long. CDR3 DNA: TGCGCCAGCAGCTCGGGTGGTCTCTCTGGCTACACCTTC. Translated: CASSSGGLSGYTF.

The rearrangement joins TRBV7-9 to TRBJ2-2, with 7 nucleotides matching TRBD1. Unmatched junction bases numbered 1, after V lost 10 bases and J lost 5 bases. Germline V gene data show CDR1 as SEHNR and CDR2 as FQNEAQ (reference sequence). The CDR3 consists of 11 residues. CDR3 coding DNA: TGTGCCAAGGGGGCTACCGGGGAGCTGTTTTTT. Translating gives CAKGATGELFF.

The gene calls are TRBV7-9 and TRBJ1-2; D is uncertain. CDR1 and CDR2 (germline): SEHNR, FQNEAQ (reference sequence). Trimming cost V 5 bases and J 5 bases, with 12 bases left between them. This CDR3 has 13 residues. This chain's CDR3 is CASSPSLGYGYTF. In DNA, the CDR3 is TGTGCCAGCAGCCCCAGTCTGGGATATGGCTACACCTTC.

The chain carries TRBV2 and TRBJ1-1; a possible D gene is TRBD1 (5 bases). V lost 4 bases, J lost 2 bases, and 14 bases lay in between. This CDR3 has 15 residues. Germline values: CDR1 SNHLY, CDR2 FYNNEI. In nucleotides, the CDR3 is TGTGCCAGCAGTGTCCCGGCGGGGGTCAACACTGAAGCTTTCTTT. It translates to CASSVPAGVNTEAFF. The complete variable domain, with remaining parts taken from reference TRBV2 and TRBJ1-1, reads EPEVTQTPSHQVTQMGQEVILRCVPISNHLYFYWYRQILGQKVEFLVSFYNNEISEKSEIFDDQFSVERPDGSNFTLKIRSTKLEDSAMYFCASSVPAGVNTEAFFGQGTRLTVV.

This clonotype was detected a few times. The rearrangement joins TRBV4-1 to TRBJ1-5; D unclear. Germline V lookup: CDR1 MGHRA, CDR2 YSYEKL. This CDR3 contains 18 residues. V shed 0 bases and J shed 3 bases, with 18 bases lying between them. The CDR3 loop reads CASSQEDVGFSDNQPQHF. The CDR3 nucleotides read TGCGCCAGCAGCCAAGAAGACGTTGGTTTCTCCGACAATCAGCCCCAGCATTTT.

There are a few counts of this clonotype. The chain recombines TRBV2 with TRBJ2-6, with D possibly matching TRBD1 (5 bases). Between the trimmed V and J ends, which lost 5 bases and 9 bases, there was a span of 17 bases. The CDR3 is 15 residues long. CDR1 and CDR2 (germline): SNHLY, FYNNEI. The CDR3 nucleotides are TGTGCCAGCAGTATGAGACCGCGGCAGGGCAACGTCCTGACTTTC. It yields the protein CASSMRPRQGNVLTF. Full variable domain (outside the CDR3, taken from reference TRBV2 and TRBJ2-6): EPEVTQTPSHQVTQMGQEVILRCVPISNHLYFYWYRQILGQKVEFLVSFYNNEISEKSEIFDDQFSVERPDGSNFTLKIRSTKLEDSAMYFCASSMRPRQGNVLTFGAGSRLTVL.

The chain is built from TRBV11-2 and TRBJ1-2, with 9 bases identical to TRBD1. Per the germline V gene, CDR1 is SGHAT and CDR2 is FQNNGV. The CDR3 runs to 13 residues. V shed 5 bases, J shed 8 bases, and the junction held 6 bases outside the gene matches. DNA of the CDR3: TGTGCCAGCAGCCTACAGGGGGCGGGAGGCTACACCTTC. Protein sequence: CASSLQGAGGYTF.

This chain connects TRBV29-1 to TRBJ2-3; the D gene is possibly TRBD2 (5 bases). Trimming cost V 4 bases and J 4 bases, with 12 bases left between them. The germline V gene encodes CDR1 SQVTM and CDR2 ANQGSEA. This CDR3 contains 13 residues. The DNA for the CDR3 is TGCAGCGTTGGGAGGACTCCGGCAGATACGCAGTATTTT. Its protein is CSVGRTPADTQYF.

Ten or more counts support this clonotype. The rearrangement joins TRBV5-1 to TRBJ2-7; TRBD2 agrees at 7 bases. Germline V CDR1 and CDR2: SGHRS, YFSETQ. V shed 1 base and J 2 bases; nucleotides not matched to a gene: 3. The CDR3 is made up of 14 amino acids. The DNA for the CDR3 is TGCGCCAGCAGCTTGCTGAGCGGGGCCTACGAGCAGTACTTC. This encodes CASSLLSGAYEQYF.